The 25 T cell receptor beta chains in this list originate from one sample, sequenced in a study of chemoradiotherapy in HPV16-positive cancers. The method was immunoSEQ multiplex PCR; TCRdb's version includes in-frame clones alone and lacks a portion of them. The sample lists 36,000 or so clones; around 80% were seen once. Sample: blood, taken from a patient who underwent chemoradiotherapy. The receptors were gathered from a human donor with HPV-associated anogenital cancer.

The chain is built from TRBV6-5 and TRBJ2-1; 10 bases agree with TRBD2. This CDR3 is 15 amino acids long. Germline V gene lookup returns CDR1 MNHEY and CDR2 SVGAGI. Losses at the gene ends were 7 bases for V and 9 bases for J; bases not matched to a gene: 12. Here the CDR3 DNA reads TGTGCCAGCAAGCGGGGGAGCGGGGGGGCGGGTGAGCAGTTCTTC. Amino acids: CASKRGSGGAGEQFF.

This chain joins TRBV7-6 and TRBJ1-6; D is uncertain. The CDR3 has 14 amino acids. Germline V gene lookup returns CDR1 SGHVS and CDR2 FNYEAQ. The V end was cut by 5 bases, the J end by 7 bases, with 12 bases between. The CDR3 nucleotides read TGTGCCAGCAGCGTAGGGTCCCTAAATTCACCCCTCCACTTT. Its translation: CASSVGSLNSPLHF. Using reference TRBV7-6 and TRBJ1-6 for the parts outside the CDR3, the full variable domain is GAGVSQSPRYKVTKRGQDVALRCDPISGHVSLYWYRQALGQGPEFLTYFNYEAQQDKSGLPNDRFSAERPEGSISTLTIQRTEQRDSAMYRCASSVGSLNSPLHFGNGTRLTVT.

The chain joins TRBV19 to TRBJ1-2; a weak D match, TRBD1 (6 bases). The CDR3 extends over 13 amino acids. The germline V gene has CDR1 LNHDA and CDR2 SQIVND (reference sequence). V lost 5 bases to trimming and J lost 6 bases, with 13 bases between them. Here the CDR3 reads CASSGKTGNGYTF. The CDR3 nucleotides are TGTGCCAGTAGTGGGAAGACAGGAAATGGCTACACCTTC.

The J gene is TRBJ2-2, the V gene TRBV6-1; TRBD1 matches at 8 bases. J was trimmed by 6 bases and V by 3 bases; bases with no gene match: 9. This CDR3 contains 16 residues. Germline V gene lookup returns CDR1 MNHNS and CDR2 SASEGT. The CDR3 nucleotides read TGTGCCAGCAGTGATATGGGCAGGGGGCGCCCCGGGGAGCTGTTTTTT. Translation: CASSDMGRGRPGELFF.

The rearrangement joins TRBV30 to TRBJ2-1, with 7 bases identical to TRBD1. CDR3 length: 15 amino acids. Germline CDR1 is GTSNPN and CDR2 is SVGIG (reference sequence). V gave up 3 bases and J gave up 2 bases; unmatched junction bases: 7. CDR3 sequence reads: CAWRNNRGAYNEQFF. CDR3 DNA sequence: TGTGCCTGGAGGAACAACAGGGGCGCCTACAATGAGCAGTTCTTC.

This clone was observed once. The chain couples TRBV7-9 to TRBJ1-1; D remains ambiguous. The germline V gene encodes CDR1 SEHNR and CDR2 FQNEAQ (reference sequence). The CDR3 spans 15 residues. Trimming took 1 base from V and 4 from J, leaving 13 bases between them. Here the CDR3 reads CASSLGEGVVTEAFF. The CDR3 DNA sequence: TGTGCCAGCAGCTTAGGGGAGGGTGTAGTCACTGAAGCTTTCTTT.

The count of this clone is one. The chain has TRBV19 and TRBJ1-5, with D perhaps TRBD1 (5 bases). Trimming cost V 5 bases and J 7 bases, with 12 bases left between them. CDR1 and CDR2 from the germline V gene are LNHDA and SQIVND (reference sequence). This CDR3 is built from 13 residues. The CDR3 bases are TGTGCCAGTAGTGAACTTGGGGGACAGCCCCAGCATTTT. This codes for CASSELGGQPQHF.

The V gene is TRBV5-1, the J gene TRBJ2-2, with D tentatively TRBD2 (6 bases). Germline V lookup: CDR1 SGHRS, CDR2 YFSETQ. This CDR3 has 14 amino acids. Trimming took 3 bases from V and 7 from J, leaving 13 bases between them. The CDR3 sequence is CASSSAGSDGELFF. CDR3 DNA: TGCGCCAGCAGCTCGGCGGGGTCGGACGGGGAGCTGTTTTTT. Full variable domain (outside the CDR3, taken from reference TRBV5-1 and TRBJ2-2): KAGVTQTPRYLIKTRGQQVTLSCSPISGHRSVSWYQQTPGQGLQFLFEYFSETQRNKGNFPGRFSGRQFSNSRSEMNVSTLELGDSALYLCASSSAGSDGELFFGEGSRLTVL.

This chain uses TRBV18 with TRBJ1-1; unclear D gene. The V gene's germline CDR1 is KGHSH and CDR2 LQKENI. The CDR3 sequence is 13 residues long. V shed 4 bases and J shed 0 bases, with 6 bases lying between them. This chain's CDR3 is CASSQTVNTEAFF. The CDR3 DNA reads TGTGCCAGCTCACAGACGGTGAACACTGAAGCTTTCTTT.

This chain joins TRBV18 and TRBJ2-1, with 8 nucleotides matching TRBD1. Trimming cost V 8 bases and J 8 bases; bases outside gene matches: 5. The length of the CDR3 is 12 residues. Germline CDR1 KGHSH, CDR2 LQKENI. The CDR3 is CASATQGDEQFF. Written as DNA, the CDR3 is TGTGCCAGCGCGACACAGGGGGATGAGCAGTTCTTC. The full variable domain, in which reference TRBV18 and TRBJ2-1 provide the parts outside the CDR3, is NAGVMQNPRHLVRRRGQEARLRCSPMKGHSHVYWYRQLPEEGLKFMVYLQKENIIDESGMPKERFSAEFPKEGPSILRIQQVVRGDSAAYFCASATQGDEQFFGPGTRLTVL.

The CDR3 DNA reads TGTGCCAGCTCACGGGAGTCTGGAAACACCATATATTTT. The encoded protein is CASSRESGNTIYF. V is TRBV18 and J is TRBJ1-3; D is uncertain. Germline CDR1 KGHSH, CDR2 LQKENI. V was cut by 4 bases and J by 1 base, with 5 bases left in between. The CDR3 runs to 13 residues. The full variable domain, with the rest looked up from reference TRBV18 and TRBJ1-3, is NAGVMQNPRHLVRRRGQEARLRCSPMKGHSHVYWYRQLPEEGLKFMVYLQKENIIDESGMPKERFSAEFPKEGPSILRIQQVVRGDSAAYFCASSRESGNTIYFGEGSWLTVV.

The chain recombines TRBV2 with TRBJ2-7; D not certain. V lost 6 bases and J lost 8, with 17 bases in between. In germline, CDR1 is SNHLY, CDR2 FYNNEI. CDR3 length equals 13 residues. The CDR3 protein is CASSATDQGKQYF. In DNA, the CDR3 is TGTGCCAGCAGCGCGACCGATCAAGGGAAGCAGTACTTC.

The chain is built from TRBV7-2 and TRBJ1-1; D not certain. This CDR3 is built from 14 residues. The germline V gene encodes CDR1 SGHTA and CDR2 FQGNSA. Trimming took off 1 base at V and 8 bases at J, with 14 bases between the two ends. DNA for the CDR3: TGTGCCAGCAGCTTAGATCGGTTGGACCCCGAAGCTTTCTTT. This encodes CASSLDRLDPEAFF.

This clone occurred once. The chain joins TRBV10-3 to TRBJ2-4; no reliable D call. The CDR3 length is 16 residues. Trimming pared 4 bases from V and 0 bases from J, leaving 13 bases between. CDR1 is ENHRY and CDR2 is SYGVKD in the germline V gene. DNA of the CDR3: TGTGCCATCAGTGTTGGACCGGCTCTAGCCAAAAACATTCAGTACTTC. This encodes CAISVGPALAKNIQYF.

The genes are TRBV9 and TRBJ2-7; D is ambiguous. Per germline, CDR1 SGDLS and CDR2 YYNGEE. Trimming left V 2 bases short and J 0 bases short, with 12 bases between. The CDR3 covers 15 residues. This CDR3 reads CASSVDGEPSYEQYF. The CDR3 nucleotides are TGTGCCAGCAGCGTTGACGGAGAACCCTCCTACGAGCAGTACTTC.

The CDR3 region has the DNA TGTGCCAGCAGCTTCGAGCCCCTGATGAACACTGAAGCTTTCTTT. Protein: CASSFEPLMNTEAFF. The chain uses TRBV5-5 and TRBJ1-1; no clear D gene. CDR1 SGHKS and CDR2 YYEKEE come from the germline V gene (reference sequence). The V end lost 2 bases, the J end lost 0 bases, and 11 bases lay between the germline ends. CDR3 length: 15 amino acids. The complete variable domain, with remaining parts taken from reference TRBV5-5 and TRBJ1-1, reads DAGVTQSPTHLIKTRGQQVTLRCSPISGHKSVSWYQQVLGQGPQFIFQYYEKEERGRGNFPDRFSARQFPNYSSELNVNALLLGDSALYLCASSFEPLMNTEAFFGQGTRLTVV.

The chain links TRBV5-8 to TRBJ2-2, with no clear D. Germline CDR1 reads SGHTS; CDR2 reads YDEGEE. Trimming took off 4 bases at V and 6 bases at J, with 13 bases between the two ends. This CDR3 spans 14 amino acids. The CDR3 DNA follows: TGTGCCAGCAGCATGAGGACGGGTCCCGGGGAGCTGTTTTTT. Translation: CASSMRTGPGELFF. Filled out from reference TRBV5-8 and TRBJ2-2, the complete variable domain reads EAGVTQSPTHLIKTRGQQATLRCSPISGHTSVYWYQQALGLGLQFLLWYDEGEERNRGNFPPRFSGRQFPNYSSELNVNALELEDSALYLCASSMRTGPGELFFGEGSRLTVL.

The CDR3 DNA sequence: TGTGCCAGCAAACAGGCGCGGAACTATGGCTACACCTTC. Protein product: CASKQARNYGYTF. This chain connects TRBV2 to TRBJ1-2; D is possibly TRBD1 (5 bases). This CDR3 is 13 amino acids long. Trimming removed 7 bases at V and 2 bases at J, with 11 bases between. CDR1 is SNHLY, CDR2 FYNNEI, per germline.

The chain combines TRBV11-2 with TRBJ1-6; D is perhaps TRBD1 (5 bases). CDR3 length: 13 amino acids. V was trimmed by 5 bases and J by 10 bases, leaving 12 bases between them. CDR1 is SGHAT and CDR2 is FQNNGV in the germline V gene. DNA of the CDR3: TGTGCCAGCAGCCTGGGGGAGCCATCACCCCTCCACTTT. This codes for CASSLGEPSPLHF.

This clone turned up a few times. The chain carries TRBV5-1 and TRBJ1-3; 8 nucleotides line up with TRBD1. Germline CDR1 reads SGHRS; CDR2 reads YFSETQ. With V trimmed by 4 bases and J by 3 bases, 3 bases remained unmatched. The CDR3 is 14 amino acids. Here the CDR3 reads CASSKGTGGNTIYF. The CDR3 DNA reads as TGCGCCAGCAGCAAAGGGACAGGTGGAAACACCATATATTTT.

This chain connects TRBV6-5 to TRBJ2-1, with 7 bases that match TRBD1. Germline CDR1 and CDR2: MNHEY and SVGAGI. With 6 bases clipped from V and 0 bases from J, the junction kept 2 bases outside the gene matches. The CDR3 length is 14 residues. The CDR3 DNA is TGTGCCAGCAGGACAGGGAGCTCCTACAATGAGCAGTTCTTC. Its protein product is CASRTGSSYNEQFF.

The chain uses TRBV5-5 and TRBJ1-6; TRBD1 is a possible D gene (6 bases). There are 14 residues in the CDR3. V was clipped by 0 bases and J by 19 bases, with 20 bases between them. The germline V gene encodes CDR1 SGHKS and CDR2 YYEKEE (reference sequence). This CDR3 reads CASSLDRTRGVGHF. CDR3 nucleotides: TGTGCCAGCAGCTTGGACAGGACCAGGGGCGTGGGTCACTTT.

The rearrangement uses TRBV7-2 and TRBJ2-3; weak D call: TRBD2 (6 bases). The germline V gene encodes CDR1 SGHTA and CDR2 FQGNSA. The length of the CDR3 is 12 residues. Between the trimmed V and J ends, which lost 5 bases and 5 bases, there was a span of 8 bases. The CDR3 sequence: CASSAGGDTQYF. The CDR3 nucleotides are TGTGCCAGCAGCGCCGGGGGAGATACGCAGTATTTT.

There are a few counts of this clone. For the CDR3, the DNA is TGTGCCTGGAGTGTGCATAAAGGAGGGGAAGCTTTCTTT. It encodes CAWSVHKGGEAFF. This chain uses TRBV30 with TRBJ1-1; D not certain. This CDR3 region has 13 residues. Germline-derived CDR1 and CDR2 are GTSNPN and SVGIG (reference sequence). V was cut by 0 bases and J by 8 bases, with 13 bases left in between.

The chain carries TRBV5-1 and TRBJ1-1, with TRBD1 as a possible D gene (6 bases). Germline CDR1 is SGHRS and CDR2 is YFSETQ. The CDR3 is 17 amino acids. The V gene lost 5 bases and the J gene lost 1 base, with 21 bases spanning the gap. CDR3 in DNA: TGCGCCAGCAGGGAGGGACATCCGGCGGTGGGGAACACTGAAGCTTTCTTT. It translates to CASREGHPAVGNTEAFF.